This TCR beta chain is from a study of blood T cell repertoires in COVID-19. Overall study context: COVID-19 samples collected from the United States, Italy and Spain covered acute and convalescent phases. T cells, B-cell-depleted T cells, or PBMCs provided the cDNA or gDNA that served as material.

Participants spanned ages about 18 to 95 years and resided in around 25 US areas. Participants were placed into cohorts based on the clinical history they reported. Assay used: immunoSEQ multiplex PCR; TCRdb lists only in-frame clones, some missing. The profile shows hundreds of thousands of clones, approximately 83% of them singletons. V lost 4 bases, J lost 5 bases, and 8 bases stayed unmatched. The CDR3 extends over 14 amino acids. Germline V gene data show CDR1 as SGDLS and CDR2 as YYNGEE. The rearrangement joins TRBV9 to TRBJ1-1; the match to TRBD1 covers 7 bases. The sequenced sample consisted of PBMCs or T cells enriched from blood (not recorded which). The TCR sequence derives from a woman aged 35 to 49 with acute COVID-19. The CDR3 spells CASSRGGLATEAFF. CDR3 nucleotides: TGTGCCAGCAGCCGAGGGGGCCTGGCGACTGAAGCTTTCTTT.